This entry lists 7 T cell receptor beta chains sequenced from one sample in a study of CD8 T cells in Susac syndrome. RNA amounts of about 0.5 to 1 ug underwent reverse transcription with random hexamers. TCRdb fed the immunoSEQ multiplex PCR reads into MiXCR, producing one record per CDR3 protein. The sample has about 240,000 distinct CDR3 sequences; less than 96% are singletons. Sequencing was done on a sample of CD4+ T cells from PBMCs. The source is a human donor with Susac syndrome.

This chain uses TRBV15 with TRBJ2-5; D assignment may be TRBD1 or TRBD2 (5 bases each). The germline V and J ends were trimmed by 0 bases and 5 bases, with 22 bases remaining between them. The V gene's germline CDR1 is LNHNV and CDR2 YYDKDF (reference sequence). The CDR3 is made up of 18 amino acids. CDR3 coding DNA: TGTGCCACCAGCAGAGATCAGGCGGACCGAGGCGAGGGGGAGACCCAGTACTTC. Protein sequence: CATSRDQADRGEGETQYF.

V gene TRBV20-1 combines with J gene TRBJ1-5; TRBD1 matches 7 bases. CDR3 length: 13 amino acids. Trimming cost V 4 bases and J 5 bases; bases outside gene matches: 5. CDR1 and CDR2 (germline): DFQATT, SNEGSKA (reference sequence). The CDR3 sequence is CSATGTADQPQHF. The CDR3 DNA follows: TGCAGTGCTACAGGGACAGCAGATCAGCCCCAGCATTTT.

This sequence joins TRBV29-1 and TRBJ2-1; 8 bases align to TRBD1. Germline CDR1 is SQVTM and CDR2 is ANQGSEA. CDR3 length: 14 amino acids. V shed 6 bases and J 1 base; nucleotides not matched to a gene: 5. The CDR3 protein is CSVGQALSYNEQFF. The CDR3 nucleotides are TGCAGCGTGGGACAGGCACTTTCCTACAATGAGCAGTTCTTC.

This clonotype came up a few times. The CDR3 DNA reads TGTGCCAGCAGCAAACTAGCGGGAGTGCGGGAGCAGTACTTC. It yields the protein CASSKLAGVREQYF. The J gene is TRBJ2-7, the V gene TRBV13, with 11 bases identical to TRBD2. Germline values: CDR1 PRHDT, CDR2 FYEKMQ (reference sequence). CDR3 length: 14 amino acids. Trimming removed 5 bases from V and 7 bases from J; junction bases left unmatched: 7.

The chain is built from TRBV29-1 and TRBJ2-1; D is perhaps TRBD2 (5 bases). The CDR3 has 15 residues. Germline lookup yields CDR1 SQVTM and CDR2 ANQGSEA. The germline V and J ends were trimmed by 5 bases and 5 bases, with 19 bases remaining between them. The CDR3 here is CSVRLRQGGNNEQFF. Written as DNA, the CDR3 is TGCAGCGTTAGGCTTCGCCAAGGAGGTAACAATGAGCAGTTCTTC.

The chain uses TRBV6-6 and TRBJ2-1; D unresolved. The V end lost 6 bases, the J end lost 1 base, and 7 bases lay between the germline ends. The CDR3 is 13 amino acids. Looked up from germline, CDR1 is MNHNY and CDR2 is SVGAGI (reference sequence). The CDR3 coding sequence is TGTGCCAGCAGAACGAGGTCCTACAATGAGCAGTTCTTC. The encoded protein is CASRTRSYNEQFF.

The genes are TRBV5-1 and TRBJ1-2; no reliable D call. V shed 2 bases and J shed 5 bases, with 10 bases lying between them. The CDR3 is 13 residues long. Germline CDR1 and CDR2: SGHRS and YFSETQ. For the CDR3, the DNA is TGCGCCAGCAGCTTAGGCGACACGTATGGCTACACCTTC. Its protein is CASSLGDTYGYTF.